What follows is one T cell receptor beta chain and its context. Its antigen is currently not known. One base away there is no much larger clone; base qualities are not given. The immunoSEQ Assay, a bias-controlled multiplex PCR, was used to amplify TCRbeta CDR3 regions from genomic DNA. On the study's bioinformatics: Within the assay, amplification of reference gene primers was used to estimate how many nucleated cells each sample contained. To quantify the absolute abundance of each unique TCRbeta CDR3 rearrangement, sequence reads were collapsed and filtered. Productive Simpson clonality was computed per sample as the square root of Simpson's diversity index over productive rearrangements. Held by TCRdb, this immuneACCESS table contains in-frame sequences only and omits some clones. Under half of the omission traces to an unresolved V gene where checked; the cause of the rest is unknown. The D gene and trimming were derived from the DNA, and the V and J assignments and clone size from that table. The sample yields some 400,000 clones; about 90% were counted once. The ten top clones hold under 11% of the sample.

These data belong to a study of blood T cell repertoires in COVID-19 (dated by TCRdb to 2019 to 2021). General notes on the study: The collaborator samples originated in the United States, Italy and Spain and spanned the acute and convalescent phases of COVID-19. The material from the prospective study consisted of cDNA or gDNA derived from T cells, B-cell-depleted T cells, or PBMCs. Deeply sampled blood TCRbeta repertoires from subjects exposed to, actively infected with, or recovered from COVID-19 were included in the dataset. A freely available public database, intended as a resource for researchers studying the immune response to SARS-CoV-2, is where the repertoires were released. The samples were drawn from two sources: the first 160 participants of the ongoing ImmuneRACE study, and 950 to 1,500 subjects contributed by 6 global collaborators. Sample metadata almost always included a de-identified subject ID, COVID-19 status, age in years and sex. Where available, HLA class I and class II types were taken from metadata supplied by the sample provider and were not determined by assay-based typing.

The paper's findings and limits, for the study overall: Clinical and demographic metadata were provided uncurated, with the amount varying by source and participant.

One collaborating source in Seattle enrolled patients while the patients were actively infected and followed the patients over time throughout the course of disease. The collaborating institutions used their own protocols to collect whole blood in K2EDTA tubes. Collaborator samples were shipped for TCRbeta analysis as frozen whole blood, isolated PBMCs, or DNA extracted from either sample type. The receptor's source is a woman younger than 45 with COVID-19, enrolled during active disease. The sequenced material came from peripheral blood.

The encoded CDR3 is CASSSDRAYEQYF. The DNA sequence is given as TGTGCCAGCAGTTCCGACAGGGCCTACGAGCAGTACTTC. This sequence uses TRBV13 and TRBJ2-7; 7 central nucleotides agree with TRBD1. Sequences PRHDT (CDR1) and FYEKMQ (CDR2) are obtained from the germline V gene (reference sequence). The junction shows trimming of 6 bases on V and 2 bases on J, and the gene matches do not reach 4 bases of it. The CDR3 runs 13 amino acids, cysteine and phenylalanine included. The retained sequence is limited to the CDR3, 39 bases, with the frame set at the first base.